These 8 T cell receptor beta chains were sequenced from one sample in a study of cytotoxic CD8 clonotypes in ibrutinib-treated CLL. Libraries were prepared by immunoSEQ multiplex PCR; TCRdb keeps only in-frame clonotypes and omits some of them. In the table there are just over 200,000 clones, nearly 80% of which are singletons. The material was PBMCs, obtained after 12 months of ibrutinib treatment. The source is a human donor with chronic lymphocytic leukemia.

This clone occurred a few times. CDR3: CASRGVPGAFF. CDR3 bases: TGCGCCAGCAGGGGAGTTCCTGGAGCTTTCTTT. J is TRBJ1-1 and V is TRBV4-1; D ambiguous. V was shortened by 6 bases and J by 10 bases, with 12 bases between the two germline ends. The CDR3 has 11 amino acids. Per the germline V gene, CDR1 is MGHRA and CDR2 is YSYEKL.

This clone was seen just once. The chain has TRBV6-5 and TRBJ2-4; no definite D call. Germline V gives CDR1 MNHEY, CDR2 SVGAGI. The CDR3 spans 11 residues. V was shortened by 8 bases and J by 5 bases, with 7 bases between the two germline ends. The CDR3 here is CASRGQNIQYF. The CDR3 region has the DNA TGTGCCAGCCGAGGACAAAACATTCAGTACTTC.

The chain carries TRBV28 and TRBJ1-2; D is ambiguous. CDR1 MDHEN and CDR2 SYDVKM come from the germline V gene. The V gene lost 2 bases and the J gene lost 5 bases, with 12 bases spanning the gap. The CDR3 extends over 14 amino acids. As DNA, the CDR3 is TGTGCCAGCAGTTTACGACAAACTGGTTATGGCTACACCTTC. Residues: CASSLRQTGYGYTF.

The chain uses TRBV28 and TRBJ2-3; TRBD2 is a possible D gene (6 bases). This CDR3 region has 17 residues. The V and J ends lost 7 bases and 2 bases respectively, with 22 bases between them. CDR1 and CDR2 from the germline V gene are MDHEN and SYDVKM. In nucleotides, the CDR3 is TGTGCCAGCACCTCTTCGGGGAGGATAGCTTTCACAGATACGCAGTATTTT. Translated, it gives CASTSSGRIAFTDTQYF. Based on the CDR3 plus reference TRBV28 and TRBJ2-3, the full variable domain is DVKVTQSSRYLVKRTGEKVFLECVQDMDHENMFWYRQDPGLGLRLIYFSYDVKMKEKGDIPEGYSVSREKKERFSLILESASTNQTSMYLCASTSSGRIAFTDTQYFGPGTRLTVL.

V gene TRBV7-8 combines with J gene TRBJ2-7; possibly TRBD2 for D (5 bases). CDR3 length: 16 amino acids. The ends were cut back, 6 bases at V and 2 bases at J, with 20 bases in the middle. The V gene's germline CDR1 is SGHVS and CDR2 FQNEAQ. The CDR3 region is CASRTHREPPTYEQYF. In DNA, the CDR3 is TGTGCCAGCAGGACTCACCGGGAACCCCCAACCTACGAGCAGTACTTC.

The J gene is TRBJ1-2, the V gene TRBV6-5; 9 bases match TRBD1. The CDR3 runs to 14 residues. The V and J ends lost 6 bases and 2 bases, in that order; junction bases with no gene match: 4. Germline V CDR1 and CDR2: MNHEY, SVGAGI. The CDR3 protein is CASRATGGNYGYTF. The CDR3 DNA reads as TGTGCCAGCAGGGCGACAGGGGGGAACTATGGCTACACCTTC.

This clone occurred once. V usage is TRBV10-3 and J usage is TRBJ2-7; D uncertain. Germline assignment: CDR1 ENHRY and CDR2 SYGVKD. Trimming cost V 4 bases and J 4 bases, with 11 bases left between them. This CDR3 contains 13 residues. The CDR3 DNA follows: TGTGCCATCAGTGGATCCCAGCCTTACGAGCAGTACTTC. Translating gives CAISGSQPYEQYF.

In this sample, this clone turned up once. V and J are TRBV5-1 and TRBJ1-1, with TRBD1 identical over 10 bases. V dropped 5 bases and J dropped 5; count of bases not matched to a gene: 6. This CDR3 has 14 residues. CDR1 is SGHRS, CDR2 YFSETQ, per germline. Here the CDR3 DNA reads TGCGCCAGCAGGAGACAGGGGGCAGGAACTGAAGCTTTCTTT. Encoded protein: CASRRQGAGTEAFF.